Below, one T cell receptor beta chain is given with its context. The same CDR3 is also encoded by other DNA sequences in this sample. Original processing notes: Estimation of nucleated cell counts relied on the amplification of reference gene primers. TCRdb keeps only in-frame clones here, not all; method: immunoSEQ multiplex PCR. V, J and clone size derive from that table, while D and trimming were established from the DNA sequence. The sample has around 240,000 clones, 65% to 90% seen once; the top ten hold approximately 7%. This entry belongs to a study of blood T cell repertoires in COVID-19. Study background: The origin of the acute and convalescent COVID-19 samples was the United States, Italy and Spain. Sources were T cells, B-cell-depleted T cells, or PBMCs; the material itself was cDNA or gDNA.

The trim removed 6 bases at V and 2 bases at J, leaving 11 bases unmatched. Germline V gives CDR1 SGHTA, CDR2 FQGNSA. CDR3 length: 17 residues. This sequence originates from a woman between 45 and 65 years old with acute or convalescent COVID-19. Sequencing was done on a sample of peripheral blood. The V and J genes are TRBV7-2 and TRBJ2-7, with TRBD2 matching 12 bases. This chain's CDR3 is CASRTSGRLLGAYEQYF. The CDR3 nucleotides read TGTGCCAGCAGGACTAGCGGGAGATTGCTCGGGGCCTACGAGCAGTACTTC.